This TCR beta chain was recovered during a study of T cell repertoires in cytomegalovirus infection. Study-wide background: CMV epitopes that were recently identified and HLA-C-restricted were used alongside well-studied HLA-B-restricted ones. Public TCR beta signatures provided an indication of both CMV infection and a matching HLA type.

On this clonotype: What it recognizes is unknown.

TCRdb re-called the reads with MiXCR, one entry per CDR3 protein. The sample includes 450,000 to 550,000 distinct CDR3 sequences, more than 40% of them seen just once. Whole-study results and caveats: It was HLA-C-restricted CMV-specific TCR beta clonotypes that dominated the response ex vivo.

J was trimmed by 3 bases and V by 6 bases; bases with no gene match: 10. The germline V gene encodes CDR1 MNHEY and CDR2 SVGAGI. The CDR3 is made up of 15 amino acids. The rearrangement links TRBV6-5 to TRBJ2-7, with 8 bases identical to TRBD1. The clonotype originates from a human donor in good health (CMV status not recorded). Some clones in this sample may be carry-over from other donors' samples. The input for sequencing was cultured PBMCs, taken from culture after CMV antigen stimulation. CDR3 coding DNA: TGTGCCAGCAGACCAAGGGCAGGGGGCCACTACGAGCAGTACTTC. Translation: CASRPRAGGHYEQYF.